Listed below are T cell receptor beta chains from one sample, sequenced in a study of cytomegalovirus exposure and HLA in healthy donors. The assay was immunoSEQ multiplex PCR, and TCRdb's table has in-frame clones only and misses some. Among about 200,000 clones, roughly 84% were seen once, and the ten largest hold roughly 13%. Sequenced material: PBMCs. The receptor source for this set is a woman between 25 and 40 years old in good health and CMV-seropositive. CDR3s include the opening cysteine and the closing phenylalanine or tryptophan. The D gene is left open where the match is weak. Where a row states a size, it is once, few, many or the class of an expanded clone; other rows omit it.

d_gene,abundance,len,j_gene,v_gene,CDR3aa,CDR3nt
TRBD1,.,15,TRBJ2-2,TRBV2,CARGFGTGVAGELFF,TGTGCCAGGGGATTCGGGACAGGGGTAGCCGGGGAGCTGTTTTTT
.,.,13,TRBJ2-7,TRBV5-1,CASSSTQGYEQYF,TGCGCCAGCAGCTCTACACAGGGCTACGAGCAGTACTTC
TRBD1,.,15,TRBJ2-1,TRBV2,CASSSGQGAYGEQFF,TGTGCCAGCAGTTCCGGACAGGGGGCGTATGGTGAGCAGTTCTTC
.,.,15,TRBJ1-1,TRBV6-1,CASSVTASLNTEAFF,TGTGCCAGCAGTGTTACAGCAAGTCTGAACACTGAAGCTTTCTTT
.,.,14,TRBJ1-2,TRBV28,CASRTQGRHGGYTF,TGTGCCAGCAGGACACAGGGCCGCCACGGGGGCTACACCTTC
TRBD1,.,15,TRBJ2-7,TRBV5-6,CASRRDRGFSYEQYF,TGTGCCAGCAGACGGGACAGGGGCTTCTCCTACGAGCAGTACTTC
TRBD2,.,17,TRBJ2-1,TRBV18,CASSPGLAGGDNNEQFF,TGTGCCAGCTCACCAGGACTAGCGGGAGGCGATAACAATGAGCAGTTCTTC
.,.,14,TRBJ1-1,TRBV13,CASSSDQGFLSTFF,TGTGCCAGCAGCTCCGACCAGGGGTTCTTGTCGACTTTCTTT
.,.,12,TRBJ1-2,TRBV6-1,CASTRGDYGYTF,TGTGCCAGCACACGCGGGGATTATGGCTACACCTTC
TRBD1,few,15,TRBJ1-2,TRBV7-9,CASSLAAQGGNGYTF,TGTGCCAGCAGCTTAGCCGCGCAGGGGGGAAATGGCTACACCTTC
TRBD2,.,15,TRBJ2-1,TRBV27,CASRRKAGDINEQFF,TGTGCCAGCAGGAGGAAAGCGGGAGACATTAATGAGCAGTTCTTC
TRBD1,.,16,TRBJ1-3,TRBV5-1,CASGLGRWTGGNTIYF,TGCGCCAGCGGCCTGGGACGATGGACAGGGGGAAACACCATATATTTT
.,once,11,TRBJ2-7,TRBV7-9,CASSTPREQYF,TGTGCCAGCAGTACTCCTCGGGAGCAGTACTTC
.,.,11,TRBJ2-3,TRBV6-1,CASSVADTQYF,TGTGCCAGCAGTGTAGCAGATACGCAGTATTTT
.,.,15,TRBJ1-5,TRBV27,CASILSQRSNQPQHF,TGTGCCAGCATTCTTAGTCAGAGGTCCAATCAGCCCCAGCATTTT
TRBD1,.,14,TRBJ1-2,TRBV7-2,CASSDNRGHYGYTF,TGTGCCAGCAGCGACAACAGGGGACACTATGGCTACACCTTC
TRBD2,.,13,TRBJ2-1,TRBV29-1,CSGGRGVRNEQFF,TGCAGCGGCGGGAGGGGGGTAAGGAATGAGCAGTTCTTC
TRBD2,.,15,TRBJ2-1,TRBV25-1,CASSPRAGGYNEQFF,TGTGCCAGTTCACCCCGGGCGGGAGGGTACAATGAGCAGTTCTTC
TRBD1,.,15,TRBJ1-2,TRBV4-1,CASSPSRQGAFRYTF,TGCGCCAGCAGCCCCAGCCGACAGGGGGCTTTCCGCTACACCTTC
TRBD1,.,15,TRBJ2-7,TRBV19,CASSPSGTGIYEQYF,TGTGCCAGTAGTCCGTCCGGGACAGGGATTTACGAGCAGTACTTC
TRBD2,.,13,TRBJ2-3,TRBV11-1,CASSSGGTDTQYF,TGTGCCAGCAGCTCGGGGGGGACAGATACGCAGTATTTT
TRBD2,.,14,TRBJ2-1,TRBV18,CASSPGGSYAEQFF,TGTGCCAGCTCACCAGGCGGGAGTTACGCTGAGCAGTTCTTC
TRBD1,.,14,TRBJ1-3,TRBV10-3,CASGQGLSGNTIYF,TGTGCCAGCGGACAGGGACTCTCTGGAAACACCATATATTTT
.,.,10,TRBJ2-1,TRBV20-1,CSAGLYEQFF,TGCAGTGCTGGGCTTTATGAGCAGTTCTTC
TRBD1,few,14,TRBJ2-7,TRBV6-5,CASIDVTGGNEQYF,TGTGCCAGCATCGACGTGACAGGGGGTAACGAGCAGTACTTC
TRBD1,.,16,TRBJ2-1,TRBV28,CASSSVRTGRYNEQFF,TGTGCCAGCAGTTCAGTTAGGACAGGGCGGTACAATGAGCAGTTCTTC
TRBD1,few,15,TRBJ2-1,TRBV6-1,CASSEGQGVYNEQFF,TGTGCCAGCAGTGAGGGACAGGGTGTCTACAATGAGCAGTTCTTC
.,.,13,TRBJ2-5,TRBV5-1,CASNLGARETQYF,TGCGCCAGCAATTTGGGGGCGAGGGAGACCCAGTACTTC
TRBD1,.,12,TRBJ1-2,TRBV29-1,CSVDRQGAGYTF,TGCAGCGTTGATCGACAGGGTGCGGGCTACACCTTC
TRBD1,.,12,TRBJ1-2,TRBV6-5,CATTTGDYGYTF,TGTGCCACAACGACAGGGGACTATGGCTACACCTTC
TRBD1,.,14,TRBJ1-1,TRBV28,CASQDRGGQAEAFF,TGTGCCAGCCAGGACAGGGGCGGGCAGGCTGAAGCTTTCTTT
.,.,13,TRBJ1-5,TRBV5-1,CASSAGSNQPQHF,TGCGCCAGCAGCGCCGGGAGCAATCAGCCCCAGCATTTT